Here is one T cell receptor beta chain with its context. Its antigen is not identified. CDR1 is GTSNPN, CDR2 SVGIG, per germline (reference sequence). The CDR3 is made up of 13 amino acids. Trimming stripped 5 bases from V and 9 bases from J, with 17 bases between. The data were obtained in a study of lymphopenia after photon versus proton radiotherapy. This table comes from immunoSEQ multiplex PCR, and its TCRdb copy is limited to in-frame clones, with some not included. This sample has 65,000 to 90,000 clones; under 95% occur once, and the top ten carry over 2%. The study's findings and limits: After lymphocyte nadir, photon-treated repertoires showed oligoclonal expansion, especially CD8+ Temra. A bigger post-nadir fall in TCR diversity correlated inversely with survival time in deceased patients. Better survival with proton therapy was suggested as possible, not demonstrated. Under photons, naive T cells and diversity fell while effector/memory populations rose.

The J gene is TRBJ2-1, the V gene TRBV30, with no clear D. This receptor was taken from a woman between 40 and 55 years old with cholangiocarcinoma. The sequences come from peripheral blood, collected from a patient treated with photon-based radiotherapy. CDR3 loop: CAWGATLLSEQFF. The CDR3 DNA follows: TGTGCCTGGGGAGCGACTCTACTTAGTGAGCAGTTCTTC.